This TCR beta chain stems from a study of cytomegalovirus exposure and HLA in healthy donors. Study context: Previous work identified 90 million to 130 million unique TCR beta sequences from about 179 million T cells.

Both 60 Vbeta primers and 13 Jbeta primers went into the PCR. Using immunoSEQ multiplex PCR, the repertoire was profiled, and TCRdb retains in-frame clones only, with some absent. Among around 140,000 clones, 82% were seen once, and the ten largest hold approximately 8.1%. Study results and caveats: An ancestry cluster, one associated with Asian ancestry, reportedly showed fewer N-insertions than the approximately 670-donor mean in a later analysis. A later analysis found that most CMV-associated TCR beta chains appeared HLA-restricted. The majority of TCR sequences were rare, yet some public TCRs appeared in many donors.

Details on this clone: Its matching antigen is unknown.

This TCR was recovered from a woman aged 45-65 years in good health and CMV-seropositive. Material for sequencing was PBMCs.

The CDR3, as DNA: TGTGCCAGCAGCACTCCCCGGGCGGGAGTAAACAATGAGCAGTTCTTC. Protein sequence: CASSTPRAGVNNEQFF. V and J are TRBV28 and TRBJ2-1; 7 bases align to TRBD2. The CDR3 length is 16 residues. Losses at the gene ends were 6 bases for V and 5 bases for J; bases not matched to a gene: 13. The germline V gene has CDR1 MDHEN and CDR2 SYDVKM.